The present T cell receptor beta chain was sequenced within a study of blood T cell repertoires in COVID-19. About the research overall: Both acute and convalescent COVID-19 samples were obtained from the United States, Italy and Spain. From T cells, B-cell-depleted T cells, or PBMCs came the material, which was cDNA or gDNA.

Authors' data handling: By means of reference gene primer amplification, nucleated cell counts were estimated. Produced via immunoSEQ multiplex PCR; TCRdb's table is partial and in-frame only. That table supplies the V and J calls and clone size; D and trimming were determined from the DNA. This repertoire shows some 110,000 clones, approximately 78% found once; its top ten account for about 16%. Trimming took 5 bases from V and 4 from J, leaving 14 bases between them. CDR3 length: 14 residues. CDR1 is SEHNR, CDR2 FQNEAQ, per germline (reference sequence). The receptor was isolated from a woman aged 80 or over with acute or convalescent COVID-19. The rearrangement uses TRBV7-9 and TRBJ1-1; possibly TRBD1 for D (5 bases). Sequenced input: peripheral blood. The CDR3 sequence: CASSTYGGSTEAFF. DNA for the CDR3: TGTGCCAGCAGCACTTACGGGGGGAGCACTGAAGCTTTCTTT.